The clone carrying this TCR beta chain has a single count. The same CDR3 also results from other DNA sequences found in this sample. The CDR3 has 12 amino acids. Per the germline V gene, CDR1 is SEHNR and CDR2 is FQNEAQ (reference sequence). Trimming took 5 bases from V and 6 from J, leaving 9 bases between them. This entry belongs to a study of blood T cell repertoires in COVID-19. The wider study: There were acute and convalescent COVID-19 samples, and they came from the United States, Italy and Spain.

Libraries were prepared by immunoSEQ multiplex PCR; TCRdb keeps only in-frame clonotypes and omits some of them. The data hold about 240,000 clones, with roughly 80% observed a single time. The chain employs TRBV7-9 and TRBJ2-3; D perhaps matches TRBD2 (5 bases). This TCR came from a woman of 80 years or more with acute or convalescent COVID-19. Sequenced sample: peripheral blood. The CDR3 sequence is CASSPPGDTQYF. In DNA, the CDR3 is TGTGCCAGCAGCCCACCGGGGGATACGCAGTATTTT.